These 29 T cell receptor beta chains originate from one sample sequenced in a study of type 1 and type 2 diabetes patients. Amplification started from genomic DNA. A primer set of 30 forward and 13 reverse primers amplified the CDR3. MiXCR was run by TCRdb on the multiplex PCR reads, yielding one entry per CDR3 protein. The data hold about 250,000 distinct CDR3 sequences, with 47% observed a single time. Source material: peripheral blood mononuclear cells (PBMCs). Receptors were obtained from a man younger than 35 with type 2 diabetes.

The chain recombines TRBV4-2 with TRBJ2-1, with 10 bases aligning to TRBD2. V gave up 0 bases and J gave up 0 bases; unmatched junction bases: 2. Germline V CDR1 and CDR2: LGHNA, YNFKEQ. The CDR3 has 17 residues. The CDR3 DNA reads TGTGCCAGCAGCCAAGAACTAGCGGGAAGCTCCTACAATGAGCAGTTCTTC. It encodes CASSQELAGSSYNEQFF.

The V and J genes are TRBV10-2 and TRBJ2-1; D assignment may be TRBD1 or TRBD2 (5 bases each). CDR1 is WSHSY, CDR2 SAAADI, per germline. The CDR3 runs to 14 residues. The germline V and J ends were trimmed by 0 bases and 2 bases, with 5 bases remaining between them. This CDR3 reads CASSESGPYNEQFF. In DNA form, the CDR3 reads TGCGCCAGCAGTGAGTCGGGACCCTACAATGAGCAGTTCTTC.

The chain has TRBV6-5 and TRBJ2-3; D tentatively reads TRBD1 or TRBD2 (5 bases each). Germline CDR1 is MNHEY and CDR2 is SVGAGI. The CDR3 contains 14 residues. V was cut by 5 bases and J by 0 bases, with 9 bases left in between. The CDR3 sequence is CASSDGDSTDTQYF. CDR3 nucleotides: TGTGCCAGCAGTGATGGGGACAGCACAGATACGCAGTATTTT.

The chain joins TRBV30 to TRBJ1-1; D not resolved. The CDR3 length is 13 residues. V gave up 6 bases and J gave up 3 bases, with 14 bases separating them. Germline V CDR1 and CDR2: GTSNPN, SVGIG (reference sequence). CDR3: CACSRGVYTEAFF. CDR3 sequence (DNA): TGTGCCTGCTCCCGGGGTGTGTACACTGAAGCTTTCTTT.

There are a few counts of this clonotype. The junction differs from germline at one of its ends, possibly a read error. The chain carries TRBV19 and TRBJ1-2; TRBD1 is a possible D gene (5 bases). Germline V lookup: CDR1 LNHDA, CDR2 SQIVND (reference sequence). The CDR3 sequence is 12 residues long. The CDR3 loop is CASKDPHGKDIF. CDR3 DNA: TGTGCCAGTAAAGATCCCCACGGGAAGGACATCTTC.

The genes are TRBV7-2 and TRBJ1-2; TRBD1 matches at 11 bases. The germline V gene has CDR1 SGHTA and CDR2 FQGNSA. CDR3 length: 13 amino acids. V lost 1 base, J lost 10 bases, and 2 bases stayed unmatched. The CDR3: CASSLVGQGDYTF. CDR3 bases: TGTGCCAGCAGCTTAGTGGGACAGGGGGACTACACCTTC.

This chain joins TRBV5-1 and TRBJ2-2; 7 bases match TRBD1. Unmatched junction bases numbered 5, after V lost 0 bases and J lost 6 bases. The CDR3 is made up of 15 amino acids. CDR1 SGHRS and CDR2 YFSETQ come from the germline V gene. The CDR3 DNA is TGCGCCAGCAGCTTGGGAGGGGGCACGGCCGGGGAGCTGTTTTTT. Protein: CASSLGGGTAGELFF. Looking up the rest from reference TRBV5-1 and TRBJ2-2 gives the full variable domain: KAGVTQTPRYLIKTRGQQVTLSCSPISGHRSVSWYQQTPGQGLQFLFEYFSETQRNKGNFPGRFSGRQFSNSRSEMNVSTLELGDSALYLCASSLGGGTAGELFFGEGSRLTVL.

CDR3 DNA: TGTGCCAGCAGCCTGACAGTCCAGACCTACGAGCAGTACTTC. Amino acids: CASSLTVQTYEQYF. The rearrangement uses TRBV4-2 and TRBJ2-7, with D possibly being TRBD1 (5 bases). The CDR3 length is 14 residues. Germline CDR1 and CDR2: LGHNA and YNFKEQ. Trimming pared 4 bases from V and 2 bases from J, leaving 12 bases between.

This clonotype turned up a few times. This chain joins TRBV10-1 and TRBJ2-1, with TRBD2 identical over 10 bases. This CDR3 comprises 16 residues. With V trimmed by 1 base and J by 4 bases, 4 bases remained unmatched. Germline V gene lookup returns CDR1 WNHNN and CDR2 SYGVQD (reference sequence). CDR3 protein: CASSEFSSGSYNEQFF. The CDR3 nucleotides read TGCGCCAGCAGTGAGTTCTCTAGCGGGAGTTACAATGAGCAGTTCTTC.

The V and J genes are TRBV27 and TRBJ2-5; D call uncertain. CDR3 length: 11 residues. CDR1 and CDR2 from the germline V gene are MNHEY and SMNVEV (reference sequence). The V end lost 6 bases, the J end lost 7 bases, and 9 bases lay between the germline ends. This CDR3 is CASSPAGTQYF. In DNA form, the CDR3 reads TGTGCCAGCAGCCCCGCAGGGACCCAGTACTTC.

This clonotype was seen a handful of times. The DNA of the CDR3 is TGTGCCAGCAGGACCGGGACAGGGCTCTACGAGCAGTACTTC. Translating it yields CASRTGTGLYEQYF. This chain uses TRBV6-2 or TRBV6-3 with TRBJ2-7, with 9 bases fitting TRBD1. V gave up 6 bases and J gave up 3 bases; unmatched junction bases: 6. CDR1 is MNHEY and CDR2 is SVGEGT in the germline V gene. The CDR3 spans 14 residues.

The table lists this clonotype with a few counts. This sequence joins TRBV10-1 and TRBJ1-2; no reliable D call. Germline V gives CDR1 WNHNN, CDR2 SYGVQD (reference sequence). The CDR3 covers 14 residues. V was shortened by 8 bases and J by 8 bases, with 21 bases between the two germline ends. This chain's CDR3 is CASSPERTTGGYTF. The CDR3 DNA reads as TGCGCCAGCTCCCCCGAGCGGACGACCGGGGGCTACACCTTC.

The chain has TRBV7-9 and TRBJ1-4, with a possible D match to TRBD1 (5 bases). The CDR3 covers 15 residues. Germline loops: CDR1 SEHNR, CDR2 FQNEAQ (reference sequence). The V end was cut by 1 base, the J end by 2 bases, with 8 bases between. In nucleotides, the CDR3 is TGTGCCAGCAGCTTAGACGGGGGGACTAATGAAAAACTGTTTTTT. It specifies CASSLDGGTNEKLFF.

The chain uses TRBV7-2 and TRBJ2-1, with TRBD2 identical over 8 bases. J lost 8 bases, V lost 5 bases, and 8 bases had no gene match. CDR1 and CDR2 (germline): SGHTA, FQGNSA. The CDR3 is 14 residues long. CDR3 residues: CASSPRLATDEQFF. In DNA, the CDR3 is TGTGCCAGCAGCCCCAGACTAGCGACCGATGAGCAGTTCTTC.

V usage is TRBV7-6 and J usage is TRBJ2-3; possible D gene TRBD2, 6 bases. This CDR3 has 17 residues. CDR1 and CDR2 (germline): SGHVS, FNYEAQ. Trimming removed 1 base at V and 1 base at J, with 15 bases between. CDR3 nucleotides: TGTGCCAGCAGCTTAGGCCGCGGGACTTATGGCACAGATACGCAGTATTTT. As protein: CASSLGRGTYGTDTQYF.

V and J are TRBV20-1 and TRBJ1-6; 7 nucleotides match TRBD1. The germline V gene has CDR1 DFQATT and CDR2 SNEGSKA (reference sequence). This CDR3 has 14 residues. Trimming removed 3 bases from V and 6 bases from J; junction bases left unmatched: 5. DNA for the CDR3: TGCAGTGCTAGGGTGGGACAGACTAATTCACCCCTCCACTTT. Residues: CSARVGQTNSPLHF.

This chain connects TRBV20-1 to TRBJ2-2; 16 bases fit TRBD2. The CDR3 runs to 17 residues. In germline, CDR1 is DFQATT, CDR2 SNEGSKA (reference sequence). Trimming cost V 1 base and J 6 bases; bases outside gene matches: 5. The chain's CDR3 is CSARVPGTSGRAGELFF. CDR3 DNA sequence: TGCAGTGCTAGAGTCCCCGGGACTAGCGGGAGGGCCGGGGAGCTGTTTTTT.

This clonotype was counted between two and nine times. The rearrangement links TRBV2 to TRBJ2-1; a possible D gene is TRBD2 (5 bases). Per germline, CDR1 SNHLY and CDR2 FYNNEI. The V gene lost 3 bases and the J gene lost 8 bases, with 14 bases spanning the gap. The CDR3 runs 14 residues. The CDR3 here is CASSDSVGSDEQFF. The CDR3 DNA sequence: TGTGCCAGCAGTGATAGCGTAGGGTCGGATGAGCAGTTCTTC.

This clonotype was seen a handful of times. The rearrangement joins TRBV18 to TRBJ2-5, with 10 bases fitting TRBD1. The CDR3 is 15 amino acids. Germline V gives CDR1 KGHSH, CDR2 LQKENI. V was clipped by 2 bases and J by 5 bases; unmatched bases: 5. CDR3 amino acids: CASSPAEDRGETQYF. CDR3 nucleotide sequence: TGTGCCAGCTCACCAGCGGAGGACAGGGGGGAGACCCAGTACTTC.

CDR3 bases: TGTGCCAGCAGCCGACCCCTCATTGACAGTTCCCGCTATGGCTACACCTTC. Residues: CASSRPLIDSSRYGYTF. The chain is built from TRBV7-2 and TRBJ1-2, with D tentatively TRBD1 (5 bases). V lost 5 bases, J lost 4 bases, and 23 bases lay in between. The CDR3 covers 17 residues. Germline V gene lookup returns CDR1 SGHTA and CDR2 FQGNSA.

This chain uses TRBV10-3 with TRBJ1-1, with unresolved D. Germline CDR1 is ENHRY and CDR2 is SYGVKD. Trimming stripped 0 bases from V and 1 base from J, with 12 bases between. The CDR3 sequence is 16 residues long. CDR3 sequence reads: CAISESKNGGNTEAFF. The CDR3 nucleotides are TGTGCCATCAGTGAGTCTAAAAATGGAGGGAACACTGAAGCTTTCTTT.

The chain couples TRBV7-2 to TRBJ1-1, with 7 bases matching TRBD1. The CDR3 length is 14 residues. CDR1 SGHTA and CDR2 FQGNSA come from the germline V gene. V lost 5 bases, J lost 0 bases, and 3 bases stayed unmatched. Here the CDR3 DNA reads TGTGCCAGCAGCAGGGGACAGATGAACACTGAAGCTTTCTTT. Its protein product is CASSRGQMNTEAFF.

The chain has TRBV19 and TRBJ1-2; D is uncertain. Germline-derived CDR1 and CDR2 are LNHDA and SQIVND (reference sequence). V lost 4 bases, J lost 7 bases, and 13 bases lay in between. The CDR3 has 13 amino acids. The DNA of the CDR3 is TGTGCCAGTAGTACCCAAAGCGGGGTTGGCTACACCTTC. It is translated as CASSTQSGVGYTF.

This clonotype was seen a few times. V is TRBV3-1 and J is TRBJ2-7; unclear D gene. This CDR3 is 14 amino acids long. CDR1 and CDR2 (germline): LGHDT, YNNKEL (reference sequence). V lost 0 bases and J lost 0, with 6 bases in between. This chain's CDR3 is CASSQDHYSYEQYF. DNA of the CDR3: TGTGCCAGCAGCCAAGACCACTACTCCTACGAGCAGTACTTC.

There are many counts of this clonotype. This chain connects TRBV7-6 to TRBJ2-7; 9 bases match TRBD2. This CDR3 is 17 amino acids long. Trimming at V came to 5 bases and at J to 1 base, leaving 12 bases not matched to a gene. CDR1 is SGHVS and CDR2 is FNYEAQ in the germline V gene. In nucleotides, the CDR3 is TGTGCCAGCAGCCCGAGGACGGGACTAGCCAAGTCCTACGAGCAGTACTTC. Its protein product is CASSPRTGLAKSYEQYF.

The chain joins TRBV20-1 to TRBJ2-1, with 7 bases lining up with TRBD1. This CDR3 has 14 residues. CDR1 DFQATT and CDR2 SNEGSKA come from the germline V gene (reference sequence). J gave up 4 bases and V 0 bases, and 3 bases lay outside the gene matches. As DNA, the CDR3 is TGCAGTGCTAGAGAGGGACAGATTTACAATGAGCAGTTCTTC. Protein: CSAREGQIYNEQFF.

On this clonotype itself: The CDR3 end shows no conserved phenylalanine or tryptophan, and so a read error is likely. V gene TRBV7-2 combines with J gene TRBJ2-5, with 7 bases that match TRBD1. There are 14 residues in the CDR3. With V trimmed by 1 base and J by 5 bases, 4 bases remained unmatched. From germline, CDR1 is SGHTA and CDR2 FQGNSA. Written as DNA, the CDR3 is TGTGCCAGCAGCTTAGGACAGGGCGTGGAGACCCAGTACTCC. This translates into CASSLGQGVETQYS.

In its sample, this clonotype was seen a few times. The chain is built from TRBV20-1 and TRBJ2-7, with D perhaps matching TRBD1 (6 bases). Trimming cost V 6 bases and J 3 bases, with 15 bases left between them. Per germline, CDR1 DFQATT and CDR2 SNEGSKA (reference sequence). CDR3 size: 13 residues. In nucleotides, the CDR3 is TGCAGTGCCTCGGGGACAAGGGACTACGAGCAGTACTTC. Translation: CSASGTRDYEQYF.

DNA of the CDR3: TGTGCCAGCAGTTACTCACAGGGCCCTAGCTCCTACGAGCAGTACTTC. It specifies CASSYSQGPSSYEQYF. The chain has TRBV9 and TRBJ2-7; maybe TRBD1 (6 bases). Trimming pared 5 bases from V and 0 bases from J, leaving 18 bases between. The CDR3 is 16 residues long. Germline V gene lookup returns CDR1 SGDLS and CDR2 YYNGEE.